This T cell receptor beta chain was obtained from a study of radiation and T cells in renal cell carcinoma. Points from the study as a whole: In blood, top tumor clones expanded by 2 weeks, shrinking by 4. Pretreatment tumor biopsies were lacking, so baseline clonotypes are unknown.

Per the germline V gene, CDR1 is GTSNPN and CDR2 is SVGIG (reference sequence). V lost 1 base, J lost 3 bases, and 11 bases stayed unmatched. CDR3 length: 16 amino acids. In the case of this clone: Its antigen is as yet unknown.

This sample's time point: blood 2 weeks post-SBRT. The treatment here: 15 Gy SBRT to primary tumor, nephrectomy 4 weeks later. After SBRT, blood was collected at 2 and 4 weeks, plus baseline. Only in-frame clones appear in the TCRdb table, and some are missing; sequencing was by immunoSEQ multiplex PCR. The sample has roughly 130,000 clones; approximately 90% are singletons. This chain connects TRBV30 to TRBJ2-7; TRBD1 agrees at 8 bases. This sequence originates from a woman between 65 and 79 years old with renal cell carcinoma. The input for sequencing was blood, taken from a patient whose treatment included radiotherapy and nephrectomy. CDR3 in DNA: TGTGCCTGGAGTGCACGGACAGGGAAGAGTATCTACGAGCAGTACTTC. Its protein product is CAWSARTGKSIYEQYF.